These 6 T cell receptor beta chains were sequenced from one sample in a study of cytomegalovirus exposure and HLA in healthy donors. Repertoires were generated with immunoSEQ multiplex PCR, while TCRdb's copy carries only in-frame clones and drops some. The sample includes tens of thousands of clones, 85% of them seen just once. Sequencing was done on a sample of PBMCs. Receptors were obtained from a man aged 25-45 years in good health and CMV-seronegative.

The V and J genes are TRBV7-9 and TRBJ1-2; D uncertain. This CDR3 has 14 amino acids. The V gene's germline CDR1 is SEHNR and CDR2 FQNEAQ (reference sequence). The germline V and J ends were trimmed by 5 bases and 5 bases, with 15 bases remaining between them. CDR3 amino acids: CASSRGSPSYGYTF. CDR3 nucleotides: TGTGCCAGCAGCCGGGGAAGCCCCTCTTATGGCTACACCTTC.

V and J are TRBV15 and TRBJ1-1; possible D gene TRBD1, 5 bases. This CDR3 comprises 13 residues. Trimming took 8 bases from V and 2 from J, leaving 12 bases between them. Germline values: CDR1 LNHNV, CDR2 YYDKDF (reference sequence). CDR3 sequence reads: CATADTRNTEAFF. The CDR3 bases are TGTGCCACCGCGGACACGCGAAACACTGAAGCTTTCTTT.

The rearrangement joins TRBV6-6 to TRBJ2-1; D call uncertain. The CDR3 length is 15 residues. Germline lookup yields CDR1 MNHNY and CDR2 SVGAGI (reference sequence). V lost 6 bases, J lost 0 bases, and 12 bases lay in between. CDR3 protein: CASRTTANSYNEQFF. As DNA, the CDR3 is TGTGCCAGCAGGACGACTGCGAACTCCTACAATGAGCAGTTCTTC.

This rearrangement joins TRBV7-2 to TRBJ2-1, with 8 bases aligning to TRBD2. The germline CDR1 and CDR2 sequences are SGHTA and FQGNSA. Trimming at V came to 1 base and at J to 3 bases, leaving 5 bases not matched to a gene. This CDR3 is 16 amino acids long. This chain's CDR3 is CASSLVSGGDYNEQFF. The CDR3 DNA sequence: TGTGCCAGCAGCTTAGTGAGCGGGGGAGACTACAATGAGCAGTTCTTC.

J is TRBJ2-3 and V is TRBV29-1, with 10 bases fitting TRBD2. The CDR3 runs to 15 residues. Germline CDR1 reads SQVTM; CDR2 reads ANQGSEA. V shed 5 bases, J shed 7 bases, and the junction held 12 bases outside the gene matches. The CDR3 nucleotides are TGCAGCGTTTCCTGGACTAGCGGCGCAACTAATACGCAGTATTTT. Its translation is CSVSWTSGATNTQYF.

The gene calls are TRBV18 and TRBJ1-5; TRBD1 might be the D (6 bases). V lost 6 bases to trimming and J lost 11 bases, with 14 bases between them. Germline loops: CDR1 KGHSH, CDR2 LQKENI. The CDR3 contains 12 residues. The CDR3 region is CASSPSRGSQHF. CDR3 sequence (DNA): TGTGCCAGCTCCCCTAGTAGGGGGTCCCAGCATTTT.